This T cell receptor beta chain was identified in a study of shared clonotypes between healthy human individuals. Data came from immunoSEQ multiplex PCR; TCRdb stores just in-frame clones and leaves some out. The sample shows fewer than 1.6 million clones, around 98.5% of them seen only once. CDR3 length: 12 amino acids. V was cut by 2 bases and J by 3 bases, with 8 bases left in between. Germline V gene lookup returns CDR1 GTSNPN and CDR2 SVGIG (reference sequence). The chain is built from TRBV30 and TRBJ2-7; D uncertain. This TCR came from a man aged 25-45 years in good health. The sample was naive CD4+ T cells sorted from blood. The subset denotes: CD45RA+ positively selected. The CDR3 nucleotides are TGTGCCTGGAGTCCCCCGGGCTACGAGCAGTACTTC. This codes for CAWSPPGYEQYF.